The clone carrying this TCR beta chain was counted a few times. Its antigen is not identified. The data were obtained in a study of vaccination effects on CD4 cells after COVID-19. In germline, CDR1 is SGHRS, CDR2 YFSETQ. Trimming took off 4 bases at V and 5 bases at J, with 16 bases between the two ends. CDR3 length equals 14 residues. ViraFEST expansion of antigen-specific CD4+ T cells with viral peptide pools preceded sequencing. CD4+ T cell isolation took place after less than 13 days of culture. Nucleocapsid antibody tests were negative, and the vaccine recipients had no prior SARS-CoV-2 infection. In the cultures, half the medium was exchanged for IL-2 medium on days 3 and 7. The method was immunoSEQ multiplex PCR; TCRdb's version includes in-frame clones alone and lacks a portion of them. The profile shows 55,000 to 75,000 clones, around 76% of them singletons.

This specimen was CD4+ T cells from PBMCs cultured with HCoV-NL63 spike peptides, taken before COVID-19 vaccination. The chain employs TRBV5-1 and TRBJ2-7; D possibly corresponds to TRBD2 (6 bases). This sequence was found in a human donor who received a COVID-19 vaccine. The CDR3: CASSHGDSGDEQYV. In DNA, the CDR3 is TGCGCCAGCAGCCATGGGGACTCGGGAGACGAGCAGTACGTC.